A selection of T cell receptor beta chains follows, all from one sample in a study of T cells in Graves' hyperthyroidism and ophthalmopathy. From the multiplex PCR reads, TCRdb called clonotypes with MiXCR, one entry per CDR3 protein. This table holds about 840,000 distinct CDR3 sequences, over 35% found once. Sequenced material: blood. Source of these receptors: a man aged 18 to 29 with Graves' hyperthyroidism. The CDR3 runs from the conserved cysteine through the conserved F or W. Each record gives: V gene, J gene, D gene, clone size, CDR3 length, CDR3 DNA, CDR3 protein. A D gene is named only where the DNA matches it firmly. Clone size is stated in some rows and not others, as once, few, many or a class when expanded.

TRBV7-2,TRBJ1-1,.,few,15,TGTGCCAGCAGCCAAGTCCCAGGGGCAAACACTGAAGCTTTCTTT,CASSQVPGANTEAFF
TRBV2,TRBJ2-1,.,many,12,TGTGCCAGCAGTCGAGAGCGCAATGAGCAGTTCTTC,CASSRERNEQFF
TRBV5-1,TRBJ2-7,.,.,13,TGCGCCAGCAGCCCACCAGAGAGCTACGAGCAGTACTTC,CASSPPESYEQYF
TRBV29-1,TRBJ1-2,.,once,13,TGCAGCGTTGAGTGGGGGAGGGTGACTGGCTACACCTTC,CSVEWGRVTGYTF
TRBV4-1,TRBJ2-2,.,.,14,TGCGCCAGCAGCCAAGGTCCGGCAACCGGGGAGCTGTTTTTT,CASSQGPATGELFF
TRBV2,TRBJ2-5,TRBD1,once,14,TGTGCCAGCACGGACAGGGGGCGGCAAGAGACCCAGTACTTC,CASTDRGRQETQYF
TRBV7-8,TRBJ2-7,TRBD1,.,15,TGTGCCAGCAGCCAAGCCGGGACAGGGCCCAACGAGCAGTACTTC,CASSQAGTGPNEQYF
TRBV20-1,TRBJ1-1,.,.,14,TGCAGTGCTAGAGGGGCCAGAGTGAACACTGAAGCTTTCTTT,CSARGARVNTEAFF
TRBV7-9,TRBJ1-4,.,many,14,TGTGCCAGTATGACCCTGGACGGACATGAAAAACTGTTTTTT,CASMTLDGHEKLFF
TRBV15,TRBJ2-5,TRBD2,many,17,TGTGCCACCAGCAGAGATTCATTAGCGGGAGCCCCAGAGACCCAGTACTTC,CATSRDSLAGAPETQYF
TRBV9,TRBJ1-2,.,.,15,TGTGCCAGCAGCGTAGAGGGGACGGCCTTGGATGGCTACACCTTC,CASSVEGTALDGYTF
TRBV20-1,TRBJ2-7,.,few,12,TGCAGTGCTAGAGCTAACTCCTACGAGCAGTACTTC,CSARANSYEQYF
TRBV27,TRBJ2-7,.,.,15,TGTGCCAGCAGTTCGGGTCAGCTTGGGTCCTACGAGCAGTACTTC,CASSSGQLGSYEQYF
TRBV19,TRBJ1-4,.,.,12,TGTGCCAGCAGCTTATGGGGAGCGGAACTGTTTTTT,CASSLWGAELFF
TRBV7-3,TRBJ2-7,TRBD2,.,15,TGCGCCAGCAGCCGGGAGGGCGGCCTGCACTACGAGCAGTACTTC,CASSREGGLHYEQYF
TRBV4-1,TRBJ1-5,.,.,14,TGCGCCAGCAGCCAAGAAGGCACTACCGCGCCCCAGCATTTT,CASSQEGTTAPQHF